A selection of T cell receptor beta chains follows, all from one sample in a study of identical twins. Each CDR3 protein gets one entry after TCRdb re-called the 5' RACE reads with MiXCR. The repertoire holds about 520,000 distinct CDR3 sequences, about 20% seen once, with 0.91% in the top ten. These data were also reused for a study on T cells expressing NK-cell markers.

Sequenced: CD4+ T cells sorted from blood. The origin of the receptors is a woman aged 18 to 35 in good health. The CDR3 runs from the conserved cysteine through the conserved F or W. The order of the fields is J gene, D gene, CDR3 length, V gene, clone size, CDR3 protein, CDR3 DNA. A D gene is named only where the DNA matches it firmly. Clone size appears in some rows only: once, few, many, or a class for an expanded clone.

j_gene: TRBJ2-1; d_gene: -; len: 14; v_gene: TRBV30; abundance: -; CDR3aa: CAWRVGTSYNEQFF; CDR3nt: TGTGCCTGGAGAGTCGGGACCTCCTACAATGAGCAGTTCTTC
j_gene: TRBJ2-1; d_gene: -; len: 11; v_gene: TRBV30; abundance: -; CDR3aa: CAWRGNGNEFF; CDR3nt: TGTGCCTGGAGGGGGAACGGGAATGAGTTCTTC
j_gene: TRBJ1-1; d_gene: -; len: 14; v_gene: TRBV6-1; abundance: -; CDR3aa: CASNIATMNTEAFF; CDR3nt: TGTGCCAGCAATATTGCAACGATGAACACTGAAGCTTTCTTT
j_gene: TRBJ2-7; d_gene: TRBD2; len: 17; v_gene: TRBV5-1; abundance: once; CDR3aa: CASRRLAGGGISYEQYF; CDR3nt: TGCGCCAGCAGGCGATTAGCGGGAGGCGGGATTTCCTACGAGCAGTACTTC
j_gene: TRBJ2-1; d_gene: TRBD2; len: 15; v_gene: TRBV6-5; abundance: -; CDR3aa: CASSYSGLAGESEFF; CDR3nt: TGTGCCAGCAGTTACTCGGGGCTAGCGGGAGAGTCTGAGTTCTTC
j_gene: TRBJ2-3; d_gene: TRBD2; len: 15; v_gene: TRBV25-1; abundance: -; CDR3aa: CASRPSGRIADTQYF; CDR3nt: TGTGCCAGCCGGCCTAGCGGGAGGATCGCAGATACGCAGTATTTT
j_gene: TRBJ2-5; d_gene: TRBD2; len: 16; v_gene: TRBV20-1; abundance: -; CDR3aa: CSASDPGLAVQETQYF; CDR3nt: TGCAGTGCTAGCGATCCGGGGCTAGCGGTACAAGAGACCCAGTACTTC
j_gene: TRBJ2-1; d_gene: -; len: 15; v_gene: TRBV12-3/TRBV12-4; abundance: few; CDR3aa: CASSRYSTGYNEQFF; CDR3nt: TGTGCCAGCAGCCGGTACTCGACAGGATACAATGAGCAGTTCTTC
j_gene: TRBJ2-7; d_gene: TRBD2; len: 15; v_gene: TRBV18; abundance: few; CDR3aa: CASSPNSGRTNEQYF; CDR3nt: TGTGCCAGCTCACCAAATAGCGGGAGGACCAACGAGCAGTACTTC
j_gene: TRBJ2-1; d_gene: -; len: 13; v_gene: TRBV6-5; abundance: -; CDR3aa: CASSLIPDNEQFF; CDR3nt: TGTGCCAGCAGCTTAATTCCCGACAATGAGCAGTTCTTC
j_gene: TRBJ1-1; d_gene: TRBD1; len: 17; v_gene: TRBV6-5; abundance: -; CDR3aa: CASRYGTELQLVTEAFF; CDR3nt: TGTGCCAGCAGATACGGGACAGAGTTACAGCTAGTTACTGAAGCTTTCTTT
j_gene: TRBJ1-1; d_gene: -; len: 14; v_gene: TRBV5-1; abundance: few; CDR3aa: CASSKPSGETEAFF; CDR3nt: TGCGCCAGCAGCAAGCCATCCGGGGAGACTGAAGCTTTCTTT
j_gene: TRBJ1-6; d_gene: TRBD1; len: 15; v_gene: TRBV15; abundance: few; CDR3aa: CATSRRQGEISPLHF; CDR3nt: TGTGCCACCAGCAGAAGACAGGGGGAGATTTCACCCCTCCACTTT
j_gene: TRBJ1-1; d_gene: -; len: 12; v_gene: TRBV7-9; abundance: few; CDR3aa: CASSFPSTEAFF; CDR3nt: TGTGCCAGCAGCTTCCCCAGCACTGAAGCTTTCTTT
j_gene: TRBJ2-2; d_gene: -; len: 14; v_gene: TRBV3-1; abundance: -; CDR3aa: CASSLLRNAGELFF; CDR3nt: TGTGCCAGCAGCCTTTTAAGAAATGCCGGGGAGCTGTTTTTT
j_gene: TRBJ1-1; d_gene: TRBD1; len: 13; v_gene: TRBV20-1; abundance: -; CDR3aa: CSAGRGLGTEAFF; CDR3nt: TGCAGTGCGGGCAGGGGGCTAGGCACTGAAGCTTTCTTT
j_gene: TRBJ2-7; d_gene: -; len: 12; v_gene: TRBV6-2/TRBV6-3; abundance: -; CDR3aa: CAIKEAESEQYF; CDR3nt: TGTGCCATAAAGGAGGCAGAGAGCGAGCAGTACTTC
j_gene: TRBJ2-3; d_gene: -; len: 13; v_gene: TRBV7-6; abundance: -; CDR3aa: CASSIQAPDTQYF; CDR3nt: TGTGCCAGCAGCATACAGGCCCCGGATACGCAGTATTTT
j_gene: TRBJ2-1; d_gene: TRBD2; len: 15; v_gene: TRBV7-2; abundance: -; CDR3aa: CASSFRGGPYNEQFF; CDR3nt: TGTGCCAGCAGCTTTCGCGGGGGGCCCTACAATGAGCAGTTCTTC
j_gene: TRBJ1-1; d_gene: TRBD1; len: 14; v_gene: TRBV5-1; abundance: many; CDR3aa: CASSLDRANTEAFF; CDR3nt: TGCGCCAGCAGCCTGGACAGGGCGAACACTGAAGCTTTCTTT
j_gene: TRBJ1-1; d_gene: TRBD1; len: 18; v_gene: TRBV12-3/TRBV12-4; abundance: few; CDR3aa: CASSPRTGSEFRNTEAFF; CDR3nt: TGTGCCAGCAGTCCCCGGACAGGGTCGGAATTTAGGAACACTGAAGCTTTCTTT
j_gene: TRBJ2-3; d_gene: -; len: 15; v_gene: TRBV7-3; abundance: once; CDR3aa: CASSGGLGGQHTQYF; CDR3nt: TGTGCCAGCAGCGGGGGGTTAGGGGGTCAGCATACGCAGTATTTT
j_gene: TRBJ2-3; d_gene: TRBD2; len: 14; v_gene: TRBV6-4; abundance: few; CDR3aa: CASSVAGEADTQYF; CDR3nt: TGTGCCAGCAGTGTTGCGGGGGAAGCAGATACGCAGTATTTT